This entry is about one T cell receptor beta chain. Its antigen is currently unknown. The source of the sample is a study of CD8 T cells in Susac syndrome. Overall study results and limits: As the study acknowledged, the number of individuals who were part of its TCR sequencing and HLA analysis was relatively small.

RNA totalling about 0.45 to 1 ug underwent reverse transcription with random hexamers. TCRdb called the immunoSEQ multiplex PCR reads again in MiXCR, with one record for every CDR3 protein. The repertoire consists of about 150,000 distinct CDR3 sequences, with around 95% occurring once and the leading ten covering around 0.21%. Germline V gene sequence: CDR1 SQVTM, CDR2 ANQGSEA. Trimming took 5 bases from V and 3 from J; bases not matched to a gene: 8. The CDR3 runs to 14 residues. Multiple sclerosis controls were treatment-naive patients with stable or active relapsing-remitting disease. FACS was used to enrich TEMRA cells, whereas the CD8+ and CD4+ T cells were obtained by negative isolation.

This clonotype was sampled from a human donor with multiple sclerosis. V gene TRBV29-1 combines with J gene TRBJ2-5; 8 bases are a match to TRBD1. Specimen: CD8+ T cells from PBMCs. The CDR3 spells CSVPPDRAKETQYF. The DNA of the CDR3 is TGCAGCGTTCCCCCGGACAGGGCTAAAGAGACCCAGTACTTC.